The present entry profiles one T cell receptor (beta chain) with its context. The source of the sample is a study of T cell changes during pregnancy in multiple sclerosis. The method was immunoSEQ multiplex PCR; TCRdb's version includes in-frame clones alone and lacks a portion of them. The table includes 81,000 or so clones, roughly nine tenths detected once. Germline V lookup: CDR1 SGHVS, CDR2 FQNEAQ. Trimming removed 3 bases from V and 4 bases from J; junction bases left unmatched: 2. The CDR3 totals 15 residues. The TCR comes from a female donor in good health, serving as a control in a pregnancy study. Some clones in this sample may be carry-over from other donors' samples. The chain joins TRBV7-8 to TRBJ2-1; 11 nucleotides agree with TRBD2. The source material was PBMCs, sampled in the first trimester of pregnancy. CDR3 sequence: CASSLGTSGYNEQFF. The DNA of the CDR3 is TGTGCCAGCAGCTTGGGGACTAGCGGATACAATGAGCAGTTCTTC.